This TCR beta chain was identified during a study of shared clonotypes between healthy human individuals. Germline CDR1 SGHRS, CDR2 YFSETQ. V dropped 5 bases and J dropped 0; count of bases not matched to a gene: 3. CDR3 size: 14 residues. Naive-designated CD8 cells lacked CD45RO, were positively enriched for CCR7, and omitted terminally differentiated effector memory CD45RA+ cells. The donors, healthy adults who were HIV-negative, had experienced no recent acute infections or vaccinations. Nashville, Tennessee was home to all donors, each a Caucasian adult. It was at deep level that the assay was run. Clones were sequenced by immunoSEQ multiplex PCR, and TCRdb holds only the in-frame ones, with some missing. The table includes approximately 2,000,000 clones, 93% detected once.

The sequenced material came from naive CD8+ T cells from PBMCs. This sequence was found in a man between 18 and 35 years old in good health. Some clones in this sample may be carry-over from other donors' samples. This chain uses TRBV5-1 with TRBJ2-7, with TRBD2 identical over 9 bases. The CDR3 DNA follows: TGCGCCAGCAGAATTAGCGGGAGCTCCTACGAGCAGTACTTC. Translation: CASRISGSSYEQYF.